This paragraph reports one T cell receptor (beta chain). Its specificity is unknown. The PCR contained 60 Vbeta and 13 Jbeta primers. Authors' analysis steps: As a later analysis found, there were 78 million or so unique TCR beta chains, of which roughly 11 million were shared. TCRdb keeps only in-frame clones here, not all; method: immunoSEQ multiplex PCR. V and J calls plus clone size are reproduced from that table; the DNA served to infer D and trimming. The repertoire includes approximately 170,000 clones, approximately 80% of them detected once, and 0.75% to 0.9% sits in the top ten. The data belong to a study of cytomegalovirus exposure and HLA in healthy donors. At the level of the study: Some 200 million T cells yielded some 100 million unique TCR beta sequences, as an earlier analysis found. Points from the study as a whole: In a later analysis, a missense DCLRE1C variant was linked to TCR beta V- and J-gene trimming. Many donors carried some public TCRs, although rarity characterized most TCR sequences.

V dropped 4 bases and J dropped 6; count of bases not matched to a gene: 5. CDR1 SGHRS and CDR2 YFSETQ come from the germline V gene. The CDR3 runs 15 residues. Sample: PBMCs. The chain couples TRBV5-1 to TRBJ1-6, with 9 bases identical to TRBD1. The clonotype originates from a woman between 18 and 29 years old in good health and CMV-seronegative. The CDR3 spells CASSTGGIANSPLHF. DNA of the CDR3: TGCGCCAGCAGCACAGGGGGCATCGCTAATTCACCCCTCCACTTT.